A selection of T cell receptor beta chains follows, all from one sample in a study of T cell repertoires in ileal Crohn's disease. Clones were read by immunoSEQ multiplex PCR, and TCRdb kept only the in-frame ones, dropping some. The data contain about 11,000 clones, more than 70% of them singletons. Source material: ileal tissue. The receptors derive from an adult with Crohn's disease. Both conserved end residues are part of each CDR3. A D gene is named only where the DNA matches it firmly. The size entry is marked missing in some rows and otherwise reads once, few, many or a size class.

d_gene: .
abundance: .
j_gene: TRBJ1-1
v_gene: TRBV28
CDR3aa: CASSSLTEAFF
CDR3nt: TGTGCCAGCAGTTCCCTCACTGAAGCTTTCTTT

d_gene: .
abundance: few
j_gene: TRBJ1-3
v_gene: TRBV6-1
CDR3aa: CASSEEGGAGNTIYF
CDR3nt: TGTGCCAGCAGTGAAGAGGGAGGGGCTGGAAACACCATATATTTT

d_gene: TRBD2
abundance: few
j_gene: TRBJ2-3
v_gene: TRBV5-1
CDR3aa: CASTPSGGADYTQYF
CDR3nt: TGCGCCAGCACCCCTAGCGGGGGGGCCGATTATACGCAGTATTTT

d_gene: TRBD1
abundance: .
j_gene: TRBJ1-2
v_gene: TRBV27
CDR3aa: CASSITGVGGYTF
CDR3nt: TGTGCCAGCAGCATCACAGGGGTGGGTGGCTACACCTTC

d_gene: .
abundance: .
j_gene: TRBJ1-1
v_gene: TRBV9
CDR3aa: CASSVATGTEAFF
CDR3nt: TGTGCCAGCAGCGTAGCGACAGGCACTGAAGCTTTCTTT

d_gene: .
abundance: .
j_gene: TRBJ1-2
v_gene: TRBV9
CDR3aa: CASSEGTPNYGYTF
CDR3nt: TGTGCCAGCAGCGAGGGGACACCTAACTATGGCTACACCTTC

d_gene: TRBD1
abundance: few
j_gene: TRBJ1-2
v_gene: TRBV7-9
CDR3aa: CASRLARDRDHGYTF
CDR3nt: TGTGCCAGCAGATTAGCCCGGGACAGGGACCATGGCTACACCTTC

d_gene: TRBD1
abundance: medium-sized
j_gene: TRBJ1-2
v_gene: TRBV29-1
CDR3aa: CSVDAIGDSNYGYTF
CDR3nt: TGCAGCGTAGACGCCATCGGGGACAGTAACTATGGCTACACCTTC

d_gene: .
abundance: once
j_gene: TRBJ2-1
v_gene: TRBV27
CDR3aa: CASSSLLSGRHNEQFF
CDR3nt: TGTGCCAGCAGTTCTCTTCTTTCCGGGAGACACAATGAGCAGTTCTTC

d_gene: TRBD2
abundance: .
j_gene: TRBJ2-3
v_gene: TRBV6-1
CDR3aa: CATLSLAGGTDTQYF
CDR3nt: TGTGCCACCCTCTCACTAGCGGGGGGCACAGATACGCAGTATTTT

d_gene: .
abundance: .
j_gene: TRBJ1-2
v_gene: TRBV5-6
CDR3aa: CASSRRRGLNYGYTF
CDR3nt: TGTGCCAGCAGCCGGCGAAGAGGCCTTAACTATGGCTACACCTTC

d_gene: .
abundance: .
j_gene: TRBJ2-1
v_gene: TRBV7-2
CDR3aa: CATGLPPNYNEQFF
CDR3nt: TGTGCCACGGGACTTCCGCCTAACTACAATGAGCAGTTCTTC

d_gene: TRBD1
abundance: .
j_gene: TRBJ2-1
v_gene: TRBV6-6
CDR3aa: CASRVQGDEQFF
CDR3nt: TGTGCCAGCAGGGTACAGGGGGATGAGCAGTTCTTC

d_gene: TRBD1
abundance: few
j_gene: TRBJ1-3
v_gene: TRBV6-5
CDR3aa: CASSLGTAGNTIYF
CDR3nt: TGTGCCAGCAGTTTAGGGACAGCGGGAAACACCATATATTTT

d_gene: TRBD2
abundance: .
j_gene: TRBJ2-1
v_gene: TRBV4-1
CDR3aa: CASRRTSGEYNEQFF
CDR3nt: TGCGCCAGCAGACGGACTAGCGGGGAATACAATGAGCAGTTCTTC

d_gene: .
abundance: .
j_gene: TRBJ1-5
v_gene: TRBV6-1
CDR3aa: CASSEKETGPQHF
CDR3nt: TGTGCCAGCAGTGAGAAAGAAACAGGGCCCCAGCATTTT

d_gene: TRBD2
abundance: few
j_gene: TRBJ2-7
v_gene: TRBV5-1
CDR3aa: CASSGTGGYTSYEQYF
CDR3nt: TGCGCCAGCAGTGGTACGGGGGGGTACACCTCCTACGAGCAGTACTTC

d_gene: .
abundance: .
j_gene: TRBJ2-1
v_gene: TRBV9
CDR3aa: CASSPYVLADEQFF
CDR3nt: TGTGCCAGCAGCCCCTATGTACTAGCCGACGAGCAGTTCTTC

d_gene: .
abundance: .
j_gene: TRBJ2-7
v_gene: TRBV5-1
CDR3aa: CASSLDPGNYEQYF
CDR3nt: TGCGCCAGCAGCTTGGATCCAGGGAACTACGAGCAGTACTTC

d_gene: .
abundance: .
j_gene: TRBJ1-1
v_gene: TRBV9
CDR3aa: CASSGWGPPAEAFF
CDR3nt: TGTGCCAGCAGCGGGTGGGGGCCCCCGGCTGAAGCTTTCTTT

d_gene: .
abundance: .
j_gene: TRBJ2-7
v_gene: TRBV29-1
CDR3aa: CSVEDQGLGYEQYF
CDR3nt: TGCAGCGTTGAAGACCAGGGGCTAGGTTACGAGCAGTACTTC

d_gene: TRBD1
abundance: .
j_gene: TRBJ1-2
v_gene: TRBV29-1
CDR3aa: CSVDRDRVGYTF
CDR3nt: TGCAGCGTTGATAGGGACAGGGTTGGCTACACCTTC

d_gene: .
abundance: .
j_gene: TRBJ2-2
v_gene: TRBV4-3
CDR3aa: CASSLHAEVTGELFF
CDR3nt: TGCGCCAGCAGCCTTCATGCGGAGGTCACCGGGGAGCTGTTTTTT

d_gene: .
abundance: .
j_gene: TRBJ2-7
v_gene: TRBV27
CDR3aa: CASSLRGYSYEQYF
CDR3nt: TGTGCCAGCAGTTTGAGAGGGTACTCCTACGAGCAGTACTTC

d_gene: .
abundance: .
j_gene: TRBJ1-1
v_gene: TRBV9
CDR3aa: CASSARTTNTEAFF
CDR3nt: TGTGCCAGCAGCGCTCGGACAACGAACACTGAAGCTTTCTTT

d_gene: TRBD1
abundance: .
j_gene: TRBJ2-5
v_gene: TRBV7-9
CDR3aa: CASSPGTGSEETQYF
CDR3nt: TGTGCCAGCAGCCCGGGGACAGGGTCGGAGGAGACCCAGTACTTC